These T cell receptor beta chains were read from a single sample in a study of T-cell reconstitution after alpha-beta-depleted transplantation in children. TCRdb itself ran the PCR reads through MiXCR, one entry per CDR3 protein. The sample has some 300,000 distinct CDR3 sequences, about a tenth seen once. Source: PBMCs, taken before TCRalphabeta/CD19-depleted stem cell transplant. The source of these receptors is a boy younger than two with acute myeloid leukemia, due to receive a stem cell transplant. The CDR3 runs from the conserved cysteine through the conserved F or W. Each record gives: V gene, D gene, J gene, CDR3 protein. A D gene is named only where the DNA matches it firmly.

V gene: TRBV2
D gene: TRBD2
J gene: TRBJ2-7
CDR3 protein: CASRPLAGAYEQYF

V gene: TRBV24-1
D gene: .
J gene: TRBJ2-3
CDR3 protein: CATSDFREPSTDTQYF

V gene: TRBV19
D gene: TRBD2
J gene: TRBJ2-3
CDR3 protein: CASSAQRLAGRTYTQYF

V gene: TRBV20-1
D gene: TRBD2
J gene: TRBJ2-6
CDR3 protein: CSARDKRTSNVLTF

V gene: TRBV6-2/TRBV6-3
D gene: TRBD2
J gene: TRBJ2-1
CDR3 protein: CASISGRGGGYNEQFF

V gene: TRBV7-2
D gene: TRBD1
J gene: TRBJ1-6
CDR3 protein: CASSLTGGFLHF

V gene: TRBV4-2
D gene: .
J gene: TRBJ2-7
CDR3 protein: CASSQDDGVGVPEQYF

V gene: TRBV7-2
D gene: TRBD1
J gene: TRBJ1-2
CDR3 protein: CASSLGTGGYGYTF

V gene: TRBV4-3
D gene: TRBD2
J gene: TRBJ2-7
CDR3 protein: CASSQEKRGSYEQYF

V gene: TRBV5-1
D gene: .
J gene: TRBJ2-7
CDR3 protein: CASSFTGTSYEQYF

V gene: TRBV20-1
D gene: .
J gene: TRBJ2-5
CDR3 protein: CSARDSAAGSRETQYF

V gene: TRBV7-6
D gene: TRBD2
J gene: TRBJ2-1
CDR3 protein: CASSLALGLAGDFYNEQFF

V gene: TRBV28
D gene: TRBD2
J gene: TRBJ2-1
CDR3 protein: CASSPLAGGRVVNEQFF

V gene: TRBV20-1
D gene: .
J gene: TRBJ1-4
CDR3 protein: CSARRTATNEKLFF

V gene: TRBV12-3/TRBV12-4
D gene: .
J gene: TRBJ2-5
CDR3 protein: CASSFGAVTETQYF

V gene: TRBV5-8
D gene: .
J gene: TRBJ1-5
CDR3 protein: CASSLGRPNQPQHF

V gene: TRBV20-1
D gene: TRBD2
J gene: TRBJ2-5
CDR3 protein: CSALRTSGRGETQYF

V gene: TRBV12-3/TRBV12-4
D gene: TRBD1
J gene: TRBJ2-7
CDR3 protein: CASTPGTGGIEQYF

V gene: TRBV21-1
D gene: .
J gene: TRBJ2-1
CDR3 protein: CASSKSGEKAVYNEQFF

V gene: TRBV2
D gene: TRBD2
J gene: TRBJ2-3
CDR3 protein: CASRSSGIQQDTQYF

V gene: TRBV27
D gene: TRBD1
J gene: TRBJ1-1
CDR3 protein: CASTGGNTEAFF

V gene: TRBV10-2
D gene: .
J gene: TRBJ2-2
CDR3 protein: CATYPGAGGELFF

V gene: TRBV12-3/TRBV12-4
D gene: .
J gene: TRBJ2-1
CDR3 protein: CASSLGASEVYNEQFF

V gene: TRBV4-1
D gene: .
J gene: TRBJ2-3
CDR3 protein: CASSQEWADTQYF

V gene: TRBV10-2
D gene: TRBD2
J gene: TRBJ2-5
CDR3 protein: CATRTSGGQETQYF

V gene: TRBV7-9
D gene: TRBD1
J gene: TRBJ1-2
CDR3 protein: CASSAGGPYGYTF

V gene: TRBV27
D gene: .
J gene: TRBJ1-6
CDR3 protein: CASSLLQGAGSYNSPLHF

V gene: TRBV21-1
D gene: .
J gene: TRBJ2-7
CDR3 protein: CASAFPWGQGDEQYF

V gene: TRBV19
D gene: .
J gene: TRBJ1-5
CDR3 protein: CASSIPSLNQPQHF

V gene: TRBV15
D gene: .
J gene: TRBJ1-4
CDR3 protein: CATSRDRGNYPEKLFF

V gene: TRBV5-1
D gene: .
J gene: TRBJ2-5
CDR3 protein: CASSLDTGYQETQYF

V gene: TRBV7-9
D gene: .
J gene: TRBJ2-1
CDR3 protein: CASSPRTASYNEQFF

V gene: TRBV7-8
D gene: .
J gene: TRBJ2-7
CDR3 protein: CASSLDPGSYEQYF

V gene: TRBV7-3
D gene: .
J gene: TRBJ2-1
CDR3 protein: CASSLGLVNEQFF

V gene: TRBV9
D gene: .
J gene: TRBJ2-3
CDR3 protein: CASSGGAGTSTDTQYF

V gene: TRBV20-1
D gene: TRBD2
J gene: TRBJ2-3
CDR3 protein: CRAPGGITDTQYF

V gene: TRBV7-9
D gene: .
J gene: TRBJ1-5
CDR3 protein: CASSLGDNNQPQHF

V gene: TRBV7-3
D gene: .
J gene: TRBJ2-3
CDR3 protein: CASSLGASRTDTQYF

V gene: TRBV12-3/TRBV12-4
D gene: TRBD1
J gene: TRBJ1-5
CDR3 protein: CASSPGTEFSNQPQHF

V gene: TRBV28
D gene: .
J gene: TRBJ1-5
CDR3 protein: CASSAYFLRPGGNQPQHF

V gene: TRBV24-1
D gene: .
J gene: TRBJ1-5
CDR3 protein: CATSDSSLQGLQPQHF

V gene: TRBV7-6
D gene: .
J gene: TRBJ2-5
CDR3 protein: CASSLGSRQETQYF

V gene: TRBV4-2
D gene: .
J gene: TRBJ2-3
CDR3 protein: CASSQGEERSTDTQYF

V gene: TRBV12-3/TRBV12-4
D gene: TRBD2
J gene: TRBJ2-2
CDR3 protein: CASTSRGANTGELFF

V gene: TRBV7-9
D gene: TRBD2
J gene: TRBJ2-5
CDR3 protein: CASSSWEGETQYF

V gene: TRBV12-5
D gene: .
J gene: TRBJ2-1
CDR3 protein: CASGYWGSEQFF

V gene: TRBV27
D gene: TRBD2
J gene: TRBJ2-1
CDR3 protein: CASNMLAGVGNEQFF

V gene: TRBV7-2
D gene: .
J gene: TRBJ2-1
CDR3 protein: CASSFGVTNEQFF

V gene: TRBV28
D gene: TRBD1
J gene: TRBJ1-2
CDR3 protein: CASSHGDSRGGFYGYTF

V gene: TRBV7-9
D gene: TRBD2
J gene: TRBJ2-3
CDR3 protein: CASSLSTSGGTDTQYF

V gene: TRBV6-1
D gene: TRBD1
J gene: TRBJ2-1
CDR3 protein: CASRQGIARYNEQFF

V gene: TRBV20-1
D gene: .
J gene: TRBJ2-1
CDR3 protein: CSARGVRGSSYNEQFF

V gene: TRBV7-3
D gene: TRBD1
J gene: TRBJ2-1
CDR3 protein: CASSSGQGINEQFF